The sequence of this T cell receptor beta chain was determined in a study of blood T cell repertoires in COVID-19. About the study: PBMCs, B-cell-depleted T cells, or T cells were the source of the cDNA or gDNA that made up the material.

Seattle patients were enrolled while actively infected and followed longitudinally. CDR1 is KGHSH and CDR2 is LQKENI in the germline V gene. This CDR3 is built from 15 residues. Trimming left V 3 bases short and J 4 bases short, with 15 bases between. Study processing details: Amplified reference gene primers provided the basis for estimating nucleated cell counts. The assay was immunoSEQ multiplex PCR, and TCRdb's table has in-frame clones only and misses some. D and trimming come from the DNA, and the V and J calls and clone size come from that table. This sample yields roughly 88,000 clones, of which roughly 89% are seen a single time; about 18% belongs to the top ten.

This TCR came from a woman aged 60 to 75 with COVID-19, enrolled during active disease. The sample taken for sequencing was peripheral blood. The chain links TRBV18 to TRBJ1-1; D unclear. This chain's CDR3 is CASSPVVDWSTEAFF. The CDR3 nucleotides are TGTGCCAGCTCACCGGTAGTAGACTGGAGCACTGAAGCTTTCTTT.